This TCR beta chain stems from a study of blood T cell repertoires in COVID-19. Study information: Acute and convalescent COVID-19 samples came from the United States, Italy and Spain. In each case, the material was cDNA or gDNA derived from T cells, B-cell-depleted T cells, or PBMCs.

The CDR3 is 17 amino acids. Trimming took 0 bases from V and 0 from J, leaving 12 bases between them. Germline CDR1 reads MNHGY; CDR2 reads SVAAGI. In the original workflow: Reference gene primer amplification in the assay estimated nucleated cell counts. Using immunoSEQ multiplex PCR, the repertoire was profiled, and TCRdb retains in-frame clones only, with some absent. From that table come the V and J calls and clone size; the DNA was used to work out D and trimming. The sample has 150,000 to 160,000 clones, roughly nine tenths seen once. This rearrangement joins TRBV6-9 to TRBJ1-5; D not resolved. The specimen was peripheral blood. This clonotype was sampled from a man over 45 with acute or convalescent COVID-19. CDR3: CASSYSRQHYSNQPQHF. As DNA, the CDR3 is TGTGCCAGCAGTTATTCGAGGCAGCATTATAGCAATCAGCCCCAGCATTTT.